One and the same sample provided the 19 T cell receptor beta chains below, sequenced in a study of cytomegalovirus exposure and HLA in healthy donors. The PCR was carried out with 60 Vbeta primers and 13 Jbeta primers. Clones were read by immunoSEQ multiplex PCR, and TCRdb kept only the in-frame ones, dropping some. The sample includes under 200,000 clones, around 68% of them seen just once. The sample was PBMCs. All receptors come from a man aged 45-60 years in good health and CMV-seronegative.

This clone was counted only a few times. This chain connects TRBV5-1 to TRBJ2-2; TRBD1 matches 7 bases. Germline V gives CDR1 SGHRS, CDR2 YFSETQ. The CDR3 covers 15 residues. V shed 3 bases, J shed 1 base, and the junction held 3 bases outside the gene matches. CDR3 in amino acids: CASSYRDRNTGELFF. DNA of the CDR3: TGCGCCAGCAGCTACCGGGACAGGAACACCGGGGAGCTGTTTTTT.

The chain couples TRBV11-2 to TRBJ2-2; the D is unclear. Germline CDR1 is SGHAT and CDR2 is FQNNGV. Trimming took 3 bases from V and 4 from J, leaving 12 bases between them. CDR3 length: 15 residues. CDR3 nucleotides: TGTGCCAGCAGCTTCCGAGCGCGGTCCACCGGGGAGCTGTTTTTT. Translation gives CASSFRARSTGELFF.

This rearrangement joins TRBV18 to TRBJ2-6; tentatively, D is TRBD1 (6 bases). CDR3 length: 19 residues. CDR1 and CDR2 (germline): KGHSH, LQKENI. Trimming pared 4 bases from V and 1 base from J, leaving 20 bases between. The DNA of the CDR3 is TGTGCCAGCTCACTCTACCCAGGCAGGGGACCTTCTGGGGCCAACGTCCTGACTTTC. Its translation: CASSLYPGRGPSGANVLTF.

This clone was seen only a few times. The chain joins TRBV7-8 to TRBJ1-4, with D perhaps matching TRBD1 (6 bases). This CDR3 has 13 amino acids. Germline V gene lookup returns CDR1 SGHVS and CDR2 FQNEAQ. Trimming stripped 10 bases from V and 6 bases from J, with 15 bases between. The CDR3 coding sequence is TGTGCCATTGGAGCCGGGGGGCATGAAAAACTGTTTTTT. It encodes CAIGAGGHEKLFF.

The gene calls are TRBV5-1 and TRBJ1-1, with TRBD1 matching 7 bases. The germline V gene has CDR1 SGHRS and CDR2 YFSETQ. The CDR3 is 15 residues long. After removal of 0 bases from V and 4 bases from J, the junction contained 6 bases not matched to a gene. Here the CDR3 DNA reads TGCGCCAGCAGCTTGGGAGACAGGGTAAGCACTGAAGCTTTCTTT. This encodes CASSLGDRVSTEAFF.

The rearrangement uses TRBV28 and TRBJ2-5, with D possibly TRBD2 on 5 matching bases. Germline V CDR1 and CDR2: MDHEN, SYDVKM. This CDR3 has 15 residues. Trimming shortened V by 5 bases and J by 2 bases, and 15 bases separated the two germline ends. This CDR3 is CASSRHSSGQETQYF. DNA of the CDR3: TGTGCCAGCAGTAGACACTCATCGGGACAAGAGACCCAGTACTTC.

This clone turned up a few times. The gene calls are TRBV5-8 and TRBJ1-1, with 8 positions matching TRBD1. The trim removed 5 bases at V and 0 bases at J, leaving 6 bases unmatched. The CDR3 has 15 amino acids. Germline CDR1 SGHTS, CDR2 YDEGEE. Here the CDR3 reads CASRARQGMNTEAFF. The CDR3 region has the DNA TGTGCCAGCAGAGCAAGACAGGGGATGAACACTGAAGCTTTCTTT.

The chain combines TRBV15 with TRBJ1-1, with 7 bases aligning to TRBD1. The CDR3 totals 14 residues. Germline values: CDR1 LNHNV, CDR2 YYDKDF (reference sequence). V lost 1 base, J lost 5 bases, and 4 bases stayed unmatched. The DNA of the CDR3 is TGTGCCACCAGCAGAGGAGGGGGCCTTACTGAAGCTTTCTTT. Translated, it gives CATSRGGGLTEAFF.

The genes are TRBV11-2 and TRBJ2-7, with 8 positions matching TRBD1. Germline V gene lookup returns CDR1 SGHAT and CDR2 FQNNGV. The CDR3 covers 15 residues. Trimming at V came to 7 bases and at J to 3 bases, leaving 11 bases not matched to a gene. The CDR3 sequence: CASNGPGQEGYEQYF. CDR3 nucleotides: TGTGCCAGCAACGGACCGGGACAGGAAGGCTACGAGCAGTACTTC.

The chain joins TRBV7-9 to TRBJ1-2; a possible D gene is TRBD1 (5 bases). The CDR3 sequence is 15 residues long. Between the trimmed V and J ends, which lost 5 bases and 4 bases, there was a span of 17 bases. Germline CDR1 SEHNR, CDR2 FQNEAQ (reference sequence). CDR3 sequence (DNA): TGTGCCAGCAGCCAGGCCCTAGCGGGGGGCTATGGCTACACCTTC. It encodes CASSQALAGGYGYTF.

The V gene is TRBV11-1, the J gene TRBJ2-1; 9 bases match TRBD1. Per germline, CDR1 SGHAT and CDR2 FQDESV (reference sequence). With V trimmed by 5 bases and J by 2 bases, 7 bases remained unmatched. This CDR3 is built from 16 residues. DNA for the CDR3: TGTGCCAGCAGCGCTCGCCGGGACAGGGCCTACAATGAGCAGTTCTTC. It is translated as CASSARRDRAYNEQFF. The whole variable domain, filled in from reference TRBV11-1 and TRBJ2-1, reads EAEVAQSPRYKITEKSQAVAFWCDPISGHATLYWYRQILGQGPELLVQFQDESVVDDSQLPKDRFSAERLKGVDSTLKIQPAELGDSAMYLCASSARRDRAYNEQFFGPGTRLTVL.

This clone was recorded only once. The chain joins TRBV29-1 to TRBJ2-1; possible D gene TRBD1, 7 bases. Germline V lookup: CDR1 SQVTM, CDR2 ANQGSEA. The CDR3 runs 14 residues. Trimming cost V 3 bases and J 5 bases, with 14 bases left between them. CDR3 residues: CSVDRQGGDNEQFF. The CDR3 bases are TGCAGCGTTGATAGGCAGGGGGGAGACAATGAGCAGTTCTTC.

The J gene is TRBJ2-5, the V gene TRBV7-2, with 13 positions matching TRBD2. From germline, CDR1 is SGHTA and CDR2 FQGNSA. V shed 5 bases and J 4 bases; nucleotides not matched to a gene: 13. The CDR3 is 18 amino acids. The CDR3 region is CASSPRLAGGFPSETQYF. The CDR3 DNA is TGTGCCAGCAGCCCCCGACTAGCGGGGGGCTTCCCGTCAGAGACCCAGTACTTC.

This clone was detected a few times. The rearrangement joins TRBV28 to TRBJ1-5; 8 nucleotides line up with TRBD1. Germline CDR1 and CDR2: MDHEN and SYDVKM. The CDR3 extends over 16 amino acids. J lost 2 bases, V lost 5 bases, and 8 bases had no gene match. The CDR3 reads CASSPQGQVRNQPQHF. The CDR3 region has the DNA TGTGCCAGCAGTCCCCAGGGACAGGTCCGCAATCAGCCCCAGCATTTT. Drawing the rest from reference TRBV28 and TRBJ1-5, the complete variable domain is DVKVTQSSRYLVKRTGEKVFLECVQDMDHENMFWYRQDPGLGLRLIYFSYDVKMKEKGDIPEGYSVSREKKERFSLILESASTNQTSMYLCASSPQGQVRNQPQHFGDGTRLSIL.

The rearrangement links TRBV19 to TRBJ1-1, with D possibly matching TRBD1 (6 bases). V gave up 4 bases and J gave up 4 bases, with 16 bases separating them. The CDR3 has 15 amino acids. Germline-derived CDR1 and CDR2 are LNHDA and SQIVND (reference sequence). CDR3 region: CASSTRGIPLTEAFF. The DNA of the CDR3 is TGTGCCAGTAGTACCAGGGGCATCCCTCTCACTGAAGCTTTCTTT.

The V call is TRBV19, the J call TRBJ1-4; 7 bases agree with TRBD1. Per the germline V gene, CDR1 is LNHDA and CDR2 is SQIVND (reference sequence). CDR3 length: 13 residues. V trimming: 10 bases; J trimming: 8 bases; junction bases outside the gene matches: 10. The chain's CDR3 is CATRGNPGEKLFF. The CDR3 coding sequence is TGTGCCACCAGGGGGAACCCGGGCGAAAAACTGTTTTTT.

The V call is TRBV5-1, the J call TRBJ2-3, with TRBD1 matching over 9 bases. This CDR3 has 15 residues. Germline V gene lookup returns CDR1 SGHRS and CDR2 YFSETQ. V trimming: 4 bases; J trimming: 3 bases; junction bases outside the gene matches: 6. DNA of the CDR3: TGCGCCAGCAGCATAGACAGGGGGGGAACAGATACGCAGTATTTT. Translation: CASSIDRGGTDTQYF.

The chain is built from TRBV19 and TRBJ1-2; D ambiguous. V gave up 3 bases and J gave up 2 bases, with 7 bases separating them. The CDR3 spans 13 residues. The germline V gene has CDR1 LNHDA and CDR2 SQIVND (reference sequence). Here the CDR3 reads CASSINTNYGYTF. CDR3 in DNA: TGTGCCAGTAGTATTAACACAAACTATGGCTACACCTTC.

The chain is built from TRBV4-2 and TRBJ2-7; no clear D. This CDR3 has 13 amino acids. Germline V gene sequence: CDR1 LGHNA, CDR2 YNFKEQ. The V end lost 0 bases, the J end lost 6 bases, and 9 bases lay between the germline ends. CDR3 sequence: CASSQETWSEQYF. For the CDR3, the DNA is TGTGCCAGCAGCCAAGAAACGTGGAGCGAGCAGTACTTC.